The TCR beta chain under discussion was sequenced for a study of control samples from healthy donors and cancer patients. Some clones are missing from TCRdb's copy, which holds only in-frame ones; the method was immunoSEQ multiplex PCR. The table has 120,000 to 150,000 clones, roughly 92% seen once. Sequencing was performed on blood. The TCR comes from a man aged 25-45 years in good health.

This CDR3 is CASSLLLGQGVSEAKNIQYF. The CDR3 DNA reads as TGTGCCAGCAGTTTACTATTAGGACAGGGGGTTTCGGAGGCCAAAAACATTCAGTACTTC. The chain recombines TRBV28 with TRBJ2-4; 10 bases align to TRBD1. Germline V gene data show CDR1 as MDHEN and CDR2 as SYDVKM. Trimming removed 2 bases from V and 1 base from J; junction bases left unmatched: 14. The CDR3 runs to 20 residues.